This entry is about one T cell receptor (beta chain). Its target is unknown. CDR1 is SGHKS and CDR2 is YYEKEE in the germline V gene (reference sequence). V was cut by 2 bases and J by 6 bases, with 6 bases left in between. The CDR3 has 13 residues. Measured with immunoSEQ multiplex PCR; TCRdb has only the in-frame clones, and not every one. Of about 150,000 clones listed, approximately 91% are singletons. The sample belongs to a study of T cell responses to AZD1222 COVID-19 vaccine. Study-level findings and limits: The study sampled repertoires only after the peak T cell response.

The TCR comes from an adult who received the AZD1222 COVID-19 vaccine. The sequences come from peripheral blood, collected 28 days after the second AZD1222 dose. The rearrangement uses TRBV5-5 and TRBJ1-6; D is undetermined. CDR3 residues: CASSLQLNSPLHF. The CDR3, as DNA: TGTGCCAGCAGCTTACAGCTTAATTCACCCCTCCACTTT.